The entry that follows covers one T cell receptor beta chain sequence. V was pared by 1 base and J by 7 bases, with 22 bases of the junction left unmatched. The V gene's germline CDR1 is GTSNPN and CDR2 SVGIG (reference sequence). This CDR3 is 19 amino acids long. These data come from a study of shared T cell receptors in the human thymus. TCRdb's table, derived via immunoSEQ multiplex PCR, lists solely in-frame clones and lacks some. This table holds some 400,000 clones, 85% to 95% found once. The rearrangement links TRBV30 to TRBJ2-7; 10 bases are a match to TRBD2. Source material: thymocytes. This TCR was recovered from a human donor. The CDR3 sequence is CAWSGLRRLAGVLSREQYF. In nucleotides, the CDR3 is TGTGCCTGGAGTGGACTTAGGCGGCTAGCGGGAGTTCTTTCGCGGGAGCAGTACTTC.